A single sample is the source of the 27 T cell receptor beta chains below, sequenced in a study of response to subunit inactivated influenza vaccine. TCRdb independently ran MiXCR on the RT-PCR reads; one entry per CDR3 protein. The profile shows about 540,000 distinct CDR3 sequences, roughly a quarter of them singletons. This same sample was also part of a study on T cells expressing NK-cell markers. Per that paper: The TCR beta cDNA came from 5'RACE template switching with UMIs.

The sample was CD4+ T cells sorted from PBMCs, taken roughly 13 days after vaccination. The source is a man in his fifties or sixties who received an inactivated influenza vaccine.

The V and J genes are TRBV7-2 and TRBJ1-5; D remains unclear. Trimming shortened V by 4 bases and J by 7 bases, and 20 bases separated the two germline ends. Germline CDR1 reads SGHTA; CDR2 reads FQGNSA. This CDR3 comprises 16 residues. Written as DNA, the CDR3 is TGTGCCAGCAGCTCCGTTTTTGGTCCCGAGGTGCAGCCCCAGCATTTT. Translation: CASSSVFGPEVQPQHF.

This clonotype was counted only a few times. The chain employs TRBV5-1 and TRBJ2-2, with 11 bases aligning to TRBD2. V gave up 5 bases and J gave up 5 bases; unmatched junction bases: 5. The germline V gene encodes CDR1 SGHRS and CDR2 YFSETQ. The CDR3 runs to 15 residues. CDR3 coding DNA: TGCGCCAGCAGATCCGGGACTAGCGGAACCGGGGAGCTGTTTTTT. Its protein product is CASRSGTSGTGELFF.

The J gene is TRBJ2-1, the V gene TRBV6-2 or TRBV6-3; D is undetermined. Germline V gene data show CDR1 as MNHEY and CDR2 as SVGEGT. The CDR3 is 18 residues long. The ends were cut back, 0 bases at V and 0 bases at J, with 15 bases in the middle. The CDR3 loop reads CASSYSTRTARSYNEQFF. The CDR3 DNA reads as TGTGCCAGCAGTTACTCTACCAGGACGGCCCGCTCCTACAATGAGCAGTTCTTC.

This clonotype has just a few counts. The chain employs TRBV5-1 and TRBJ2-5; D possibly corresponds to TRBD1 (6 bases). There are 18 residues in the CDR3. Germline loops: CDR1 SGHRS, CDR2 YFSETQ. Trimming took off 2 bases at V and 4 bases at J, with 24 bases between the two ends. The CDR3 protein is CASSFGSGGRGVGETQYF. Written as DNA, the CDR3 is TGCGCCAGCAGCTTTGGATCAGGTGGCAGGGGAGTTGGAGAGACCCAGTACTTC.

This clonotype was detected a few times. The CDR3 bases are TGCGCCAGCACGAGGGACGGCGAGCAGTACTTC. As protein: CASTRDGEQYF. The chain uses TRBV5-1 and TRBJ2-7; either TRBD1 or TRBD2 may supply D (5 bases each). This CDR3 comprises 11 residues. CDR1 and CDR2 from the germline V gene are SGHRS and YFSETQ. The V and J ends lost 6 bases and 6 bases respectively, with 10 bases between them.

In this sample, this clonotype turned up a few times. The CDR3 here is CSARRQEHSYEQYF. The CDR3 region has the DNA TGCAGTGCTAGACGACAGGAACACTCCTACGAGCAGTACTTC. The rearrangement links TRBV20-1 to TRBJ2-7; a possible D gene is TRBD1 (6 bases). The CDR3 totals 14 residues. V lost 2 bases and J 0 bases, leaving 11 bases between the germline ends. CDR1 DFQATT and CDR2 SNEGSKA come from the germline V gene (reference sequence).

This clonotype was found a few times. This chain connects TRBV10-3 to TRBJ2-7, with 12 bases aligning to TRBD1. With V trimmed by 8 bases and J by 4 bases, 9 bases remained unmatched. This CDR3 is built from 15 residues. Germline V lookup: CDR1 ENHRY, CDR2 SYGVKD. CDR3 DNA: TGTGCCATCGGGGGCGGGACAGGGGGCTCTTACGAGCAGTACTTC. Its protein product is CAIGGGTGGSYEQYF.

This clonotype was observed a handful of times. The chain carries TRBV14 and TRBJ2-3, with D possibly called TRBD1 or TRBD2 (5 bases each). V shed 0 bases and J shed 0 bases, with 10 bases lying between them. Per the germline V gene, CDR1 is SGHDN and CDR2 is FVKESK. CDR3 length: 16 residues. The CDR3 spells CASSQDRGVSTDTQYF. The CDR3 nucleotides are TGTGCCAGCAGCCAAGATCGAGGGGTCAGCACAGATACGCAGTATTTT.

There are a few counts of this clonotype. The rearrangement joins TRBV11-2 to TRBJ2-7; D is undetermined. Per the germline V gene, CDR1 is SGHAT and CDR2 is FQNNGV. The CDR3 has 13 residues. The V and J ends lost 8 bases and 3 bases respectively, with 14 bases between them. CDR3 sequence (DNA): TGTGCCAGCGCCGACGCTTATATCTACGAGCAGTACTTC. It translates to CASADAYIYEQYF.

This chain joins TRBV5-1 and TRBJ1-1; 9 bases match TRBD1. In germline, CDR1 is SGHRS, CDR2 YFSETQ. The CDR3 is made up of 15 amino acids. Germline trimming cut 4 bases from V and 4 bases from J; bases unmatched to any gene: 8. In DNA, the CDR3 is TGCGCCAGCAGCACGGACAGGGGTTTGAGCACTGAAGCTTTCTTT. It specifies CASSTDRGLSTEAFF.

The rearrangement joins TRBV6-6 to TRBJ1-2, with D perhaps matching TRBD1 (5 bases). V was clipped by 7 bases and J by 5 bases, with 8 bases between them. Germline-derived CDR1 and CDR2 are MNHNY and SVGAGI (reference sequence). The CDR3 covers 11 residues. This CDR3 is CASTAGYGYTF. In DNA, the CDR3 is TGTGCCAGCACTGCAGGGTATGGCTACACCTTC.

The CDR3 DNA is TGTGCCAGCAGCCAGCGACAGGGCCAAGAGACCCAGTACTTC. It encodes CASSQRQGQETQYF. This chain uses TRBV3-1 with TRBJ2-5; TRBD1 aligns across 7 bases. Germline assignment: CDR1 LGHDT and CDR2 YNNKEL (reference sequence). V trimming: 3 bases; J trimming: 1 base; junction bases outside the gene matches: 2. This CDR3 region has 14 residues.

V is TRBV9 and J is TRBJ2-7, with TRBD1 identical over 7 bases. CDR3 length equals 16 residues. After removal of 0 bases from V and 5 bases from J, the junction contained 11 bases not matched to a gene. Per the germline V gene, CDR1 is SGDLS and CDR2 is YYNGEE. CDR3 sequence: CASSVGTGALFDEQYF. CDR3 nucleotides: TGTGCCAGCAGCGTAGGTACAGGGGCGCTGTTCGACGAGCAGTACTTC.

This chain links TRBV24-1 with TRBJ2-5; 7 bases line up with TRBD1. This CDR3 contains 15 residues. J gave up 4 bases and V 4 bases, and 8 bases lay outside the gene matches. Germline V gene lookup returns CDR1 KGHDR and CDR2 SFDVKD. CDR3 residues: CATSESTGKGETQYF. CDR3 nucleotides: TGTGCCACCAGTGAGTCGACAGGGAAGGGAGAGACCCAGTACTTC.

This clonotype was seen only a few times. The chain is built from TRBV7-9 and TRBJ1-3; possibly TRBD1 for D (6 bases). The CDR3 runs 17 residues. From germline, CDR1 is SEHNR and CDR2 FQNEAQ (reference sequence). CDR3 DNA sequence: TGTGCGATCAATGGGCACAGGGAGGCTCCCTCTGGAAACACCATATATTTT. It specifies CAINGHREAPSGNTIYF.

This chain's CDR3 is CSGTTGGTNEQYF. Written as DNA, the CDR3 is TGCAGCGGAACGACAGGGGGGACCAACGAGCAGTACTTC. The chain recombines TRBV29-1 with TRBJ2-7; 9 bases are shared with TRBD1. The V gene end was trimmed by 7 bases and the J gene end by 5 bases; junction bases not matched to a gene: 9. The CDR3 contains 13 residues. Per the germline V gene, CDR1 is SQVTM and CDR2 is ANQGSEA.

The CDR3 sequence is CSASGSSGPLRETQYF. CDR3 bases: TGCAGTGCTAGCGGTTCCAGCGGACCTCTGCGGGAGACCCAGTACTTC. The rearrangement links TRBV20-1 to TRBJ2-5; a possible D gene is TRBD2 (5 bases). The CDR3 has 16 residues. V lost 3 bases, J lost 5 bases, and 22 bases lay in between. Germline V gene sequence: CDR1 DFQATT, CDR2 SNEGSKA (reference sequence).

V and J are TRBV5-6 and TRBJ2-7; TRBD1 or TRBD2 may be the D gene (5 bases each). The CDR3 covers 14 residues. Germline V gene sequence: CDR1 SGHDT, CDR2 YYEEEE. Trimming removed 4 bases at V and 9 bases at J, with 20 bases between. The DNA for the CDR3 is TGTGCCAGCAGCCACCGGGACGGCCCGATGGGGCAGTACTTC. Translating it yields CASSHRDGPMGQYF. Using reference TRBV5-6 and TRBJ2-7 for the parts outside the CDR3, the full variable domain is DAGVTQSPTHLIKTRGQQVTLRCSPKSGHDTVSWYQQALGQGPQFIFQYYEEEERQRGNFPDRFSGHQFPNYSSELNVNALLLGDSALYLCASSHRDGPMGQYFGPGTRLTVT.

Here the CDR3 reads CASTRPGTEPYEQYF. The CDR3 DNA sequence: TGTGCCAGCACACGGCCGGGGACGGAACCCTACGAGCAGTACTTC. The chain has TRBV6-2 or TRBV6-3 and TRBJ2-7; D tentatively reads TRBD1 or TRBD2 (5 bases each). This CDR3 is built from 15 residues. V was cut by 7 bases and J by 2 bases, with 18 bases left in between. Germline V gene sequence: CDR1 MNHEY, CDR2 SVGEGT.

The rearrangement uses TRBV28 and TRBJ2-5; a weak D match, TRBD1 (6 bases). The CDR3 loop spans 13 amino acids. Trimming pared 6 bases from V and 7 bases from J, leaving 15 bases between. The germline CDR1 and CDR2 sequences are MDHEN and SYDVKM. CDR3 nucleotide sequence: TGTGCCAGCAGCTTAGGACAGTTGGCGACCCAGTACTTC. This translates into CASSLGQLATQYF.

The chain links TRBV7-3 to TRBJ2-5; TRBD2 matches 11 bases. The V segment lost 5 bases and the J segment 3 bases; nucleotides outside the gene matches: 2. CDR1 and CDR2 from the germline V gene are SGHTA and FQGTGA. The CDR3 has 14 amino acids. CDR3 sequence (DNA): TGTGCCAGCAGCACTAGCGGGAGTAAAGAGACCCAGTACTTC. Translating it yields CASSTSGSKETQYF.

The rearrangement joins TRBV3-1 to TRBJ2-7, with D tentatively TRBD1 (6 bases). The CDR3 is 13 amino acids. The V end lost 2 bases, the J end lost 6 bases, and 11 bases lay between the germline ends. Germline V gene lookup returns CDR1 LGHDT and CDR2 YNNKEL (reference sequence). The CDR3 protein is CASSQLAGVEQYF. The CDR3 coding sequence is TGTGCCAGCAGCCAATTAGCAGGGGTCGAGCAGTACTTC.

Only a few counts were recorded for this clonotype. The genes are TRBV14 and TRBJ2-1, with 13 bases aligning to TRBD2. The CDR3 is 18 residues long. With 2 bases clipped from V and 0 bases from J, the junction kept 4 bases outside the gene matches. Germline-derived CDR1 and CDR2 are SGHDN and FVKESK. The CDR3 DNA reads as TGTGCCAGCAGCCAACGACTAGCGGGAGGTCTCTCCTACAATGAGCAGTTCTTC. Protein: CASSQRLAGGLSYNEQFF.

This clonotype occurred a few times. The chain joins TRBV7-9 to TRBJ1-4; D gene ambiguous. V lost 3 bases and J lost 5, with 10 bases in between. The CDR3 extends over 14 amino acids. Looked up from germline, CDR1 is SEHNR and CDR2 is FQNEAQ (reference sequence). CDR3 residues: CASSFWTENEKLFF. CDR3 coding DNA: TGTGCCAGCAGCTTTTGGACGGAGAATGAAAAACTGTTTTTT. Based on the CDR3 plus reference TRBV7-9 and TRBJ1-4, the full variable domain is DTGVSQNPRHKITKRGQNVTFRCDPISEHNRLYWYRQTLGQGPEFLTYFQNEAQLEKSRLLSDRFSAERPKGSFSTLEIQRTEQGDSAMYLCASSFWTENEKLFFGSGTQLSVL.

This clonotype has a handful of counts. This sequence joins TRBV5-1 and TRBJ2-3; D might be TRBD2 (5 bases). The CDR3 has 14 residues. Germline assignment: CDR1 SGHRS and CDR2 YFSETQ. The V gene lost 7 bases and the J gene lost 2 bases, with 14 bases spanning the gap. The CDR3 here is CASRTGILTDTQYF. The CDR3 region has the DNA TGCGCCAGCCGGACGGGAATCCTCACAGATACGCAGTATTTT.

This clonotype occurred a few times. The CDR3 sequence: CASRSDGYGYTF. The CDR3 nucleotides read TGTGCCAGCAGGTCGGACGGCTATGGCTACACCTTC. V is TRBV6-1 and J is TRBJ1-2; D not certain. CDR1 and CDR2 from the germline V gene are MNHNS and SASEGT. The CDR3 loop spans 12 amino acids. The V and J ends lost 6 bases and 4 bases respectively, with 9 bases between them.

The sample holds a few counts of this clonotype. V usage is TRBV7-2 and J usage is TRBJ1-4, with 9 bases that match TRBD1. The CDR3 covers 13 residues. The trim removed 8 bases at V and 7 bases at J, leaving 5 bases unmatched. Germline V gene lookup returns CDR1 SGHTA and CDR2 FQGNSA. The CDR3 loop is CASGRDRVEKLFF. DNA of the CDR3: TGTGCCAGCGGACGGGACAGGGTTGAAAAACTGTTTTTT.